This TCR beta chain was identified during a study of blood T cell repertoires in COVID-19. Overall study: The study drew acute and convalescent COVID-19 samples from the United States, Italy and Spain. T cells, B-cell-depleted T cells, or PBMCs provided the cDNA or gDNA that served as material.

How the authors handled the data: Amplification of reference gene primers provided the estimated nucleated cell counts. The protocol was immunoSEQ multiplex PCR, while the TCRdb copy is restricted to in-frame clones and leaves out a portion. That table supplies the V and J calls and clone size; D and trimming were determined from the DNA. The table shows 170,000 or so clones, with approximately 87% occurring only once. It was during active infection that Seattle patients were enrolled and then longitudinally followed. Germline lookup yields CDR1 MNHEY and CDR2 SVGAGI. V was pared by 4 bases and J by 7 bases, with 17 bases between. The CDR3 is made up of 16 amino acids.

This sequence joins TRBV6-5 and TRBJ1-6; no clear D gene. The TCR comes from a woman aged 70-85 years with COVID-19, enrolled during active disease. The sample consisted of peripheral blood. CDR3 DNA sequence: TGTGCCAGCAGTTCAACAGAGACGGTTGGGAATTCACCCCTCCACTTT. As protein: CASSSTETVGNSPLHF.